This T cell receptor (beta chain) was found in a study of blood T cell repertoires in COVID-19. On the study more broadly: There were acute and convalescent COVID-19 samples, and they came from the United States, Italy and Spain. From T cells, B-cell-depleted T cells, or PBMCs came the material, which was cDNA or gDNA.

Profiling relied on immunoSEQ multiplex PCR, and the TCRdb table lists in-frame clones only, not all of them. This table has more than 250,000 clones, roughly 90% appearing once. This clonotype was obtained from a man aged 18 to 29 who had recovered from COVID-19. The sequencing sample was made of peripheral blood.

The CDR3 here is CSSRGGTGETQYF. In DNA, the CDR3 is TGCAGCTCCCGCGGCGGGACAGGGGAGACCCAGTACTTC. V is TRBV29-1 and J is TRBJ2-5; 9 bases map to TRBD1. CDR1 and CDR2 (germline): SQVTM, ANQGSEA. Trimming removed 8 bases from V and 5 bases from J; junction bases left unmatched: 9. The CDR3 covers 13 residues. Using reference TRBV29-1 and TRBJ2-5 for the parts outside the CDR3, the full variable domain is SAVISQKPSRDICQRGTSLTIQCQVDSQVTMMFWYRQQPGQSLTLIATANQGSEATYESGFVIDKFPISRPNLTFSTLTVSNMSPEDSSIYLCSSRGGTGETQYFGPGTRLLVL.